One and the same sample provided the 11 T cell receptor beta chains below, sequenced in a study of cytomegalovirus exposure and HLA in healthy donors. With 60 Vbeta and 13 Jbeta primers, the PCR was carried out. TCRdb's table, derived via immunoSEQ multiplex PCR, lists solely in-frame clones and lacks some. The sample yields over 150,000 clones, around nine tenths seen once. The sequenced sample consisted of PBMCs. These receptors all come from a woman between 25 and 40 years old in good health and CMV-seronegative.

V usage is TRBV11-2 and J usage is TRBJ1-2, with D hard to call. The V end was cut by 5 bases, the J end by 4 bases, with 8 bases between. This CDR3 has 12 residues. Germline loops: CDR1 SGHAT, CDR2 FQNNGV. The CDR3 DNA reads TGTGCCAGCAGCGCAGAGGGCTATGGCTACACCTTC. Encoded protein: CASSAEGYGYTF.

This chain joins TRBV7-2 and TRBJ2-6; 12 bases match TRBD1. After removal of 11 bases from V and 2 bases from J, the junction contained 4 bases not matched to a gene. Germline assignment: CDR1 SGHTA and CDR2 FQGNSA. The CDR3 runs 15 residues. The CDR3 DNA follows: TGTGCCTGGGGACAGGGGGCAACTGGGGCCAACGTCCTGACTTTC. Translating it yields CAWGQGATGANVLTF.

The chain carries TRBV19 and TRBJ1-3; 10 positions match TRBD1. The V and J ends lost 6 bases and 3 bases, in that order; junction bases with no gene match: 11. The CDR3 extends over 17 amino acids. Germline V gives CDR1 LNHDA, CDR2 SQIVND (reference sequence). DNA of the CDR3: TGTGCCAGTAGCCCGGGACAGGGGTTTTTTTTTGGAAACACCATATATTTT. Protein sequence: CASSPGQGFFFGNTIYF.

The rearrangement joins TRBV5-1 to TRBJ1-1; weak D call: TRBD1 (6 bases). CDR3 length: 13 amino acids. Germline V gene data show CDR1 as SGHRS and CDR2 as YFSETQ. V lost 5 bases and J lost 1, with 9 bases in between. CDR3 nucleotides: TGCGCCAGCAGTTGGGGACAGAACACTGAAGCTTTCTTT. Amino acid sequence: CASSWGQNTEAFF.

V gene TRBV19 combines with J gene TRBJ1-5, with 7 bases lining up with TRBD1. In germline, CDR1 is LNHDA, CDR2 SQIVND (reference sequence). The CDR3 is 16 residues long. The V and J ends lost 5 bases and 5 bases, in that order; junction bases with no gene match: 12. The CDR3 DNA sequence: TGTGCCAGTAGTTTACAGGGGACGCTCTCCTATCAGCCCCAGCATTTT. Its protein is CASSLQGTLSYQPQHF. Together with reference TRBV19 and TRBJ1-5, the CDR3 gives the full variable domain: DGGITQSPKYLFRKEGQNVTLSCEQNLNHDAMYWYRQDPGQGLRLIYYSQIVNDFQKGDIAEGYSVSREKKESFPLTVTSAQKNPTAFYLCASSLQGTLSYQPQHFGDGTRLSIL.

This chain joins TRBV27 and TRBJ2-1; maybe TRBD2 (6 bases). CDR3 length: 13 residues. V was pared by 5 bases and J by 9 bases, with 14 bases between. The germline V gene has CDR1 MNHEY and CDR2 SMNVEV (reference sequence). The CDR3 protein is CASSPLLAGEQFF. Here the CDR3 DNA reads TGTGCCAGCAGTCCCCTACTAGCAGGTGAGCAGTTCTTC.

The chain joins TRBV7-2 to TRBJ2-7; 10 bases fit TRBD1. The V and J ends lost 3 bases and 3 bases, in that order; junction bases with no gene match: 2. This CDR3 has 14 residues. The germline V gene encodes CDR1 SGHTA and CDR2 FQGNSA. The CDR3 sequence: CASSLTGGGYEQYF. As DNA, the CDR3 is TGTGCCAGCAGCTTGACAGGGGGCGGCTACGAGCAGTACTTC.

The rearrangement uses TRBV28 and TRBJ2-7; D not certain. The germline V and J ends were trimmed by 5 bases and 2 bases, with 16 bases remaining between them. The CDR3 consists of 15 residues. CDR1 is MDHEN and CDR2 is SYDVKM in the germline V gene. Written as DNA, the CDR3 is TGTGCCAGCAGTCTTTACGAGATACAGACCTACGAGCAGTACTTC. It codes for CASSLYEIQTYEQYF.

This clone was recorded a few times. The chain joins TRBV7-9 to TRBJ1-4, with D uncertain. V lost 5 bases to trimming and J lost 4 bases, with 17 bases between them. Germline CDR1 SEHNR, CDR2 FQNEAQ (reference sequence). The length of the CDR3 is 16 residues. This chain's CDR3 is CASSPEGAGFNEKLFF. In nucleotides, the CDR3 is TGTGCCAGCAGCCCCGAGGGAGCGGGGTTTAATGAAAAACTGTTTTTT. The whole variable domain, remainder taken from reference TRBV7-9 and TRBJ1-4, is DTGVSQNPRHKITKRGQNVTFRCDPISEHNRLYWYRQTLGQGPEFLTYFQNEAQLEKSRLLSDRFSAERPKGSFSTLEIQRTEQGDSAMYLCASSPEGAGFNEKLFFGSGTQLSVL.

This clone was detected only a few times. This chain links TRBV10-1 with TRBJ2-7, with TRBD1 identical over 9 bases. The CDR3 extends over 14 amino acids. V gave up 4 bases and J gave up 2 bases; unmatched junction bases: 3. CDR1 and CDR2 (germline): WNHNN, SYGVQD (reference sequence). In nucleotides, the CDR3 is TGCGCCAGCAGTGTTGGGACAGGGACCTACGAGCAGTACTTC. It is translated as CASSVGTGTYEQYF.

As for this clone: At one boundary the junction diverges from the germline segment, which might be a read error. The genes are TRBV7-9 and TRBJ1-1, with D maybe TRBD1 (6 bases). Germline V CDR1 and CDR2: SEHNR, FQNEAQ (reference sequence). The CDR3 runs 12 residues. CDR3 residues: CSSSSGAGGAFF. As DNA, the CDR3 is TGTTCCAGCAGTTCGGGGGCGGGGGGAGCTTTCTTT.